This T cell receptor (beta chain) emerged from a study of prognosis after radiotherapy for stage I lung cancer (TCRdb year 2021). Study-wide context: Over 15 stage I NSCLC patients were enrolled in Nanjing, China, between 2018 and early 2019. Newly diagnosed primary stage I lung tumors were found in fourteen patients, while oligometastatic NSCLC after surgical resection of the primary tumor was found in roughly five. All patients were regarded as medically inoperable, because of comorbidities in more than 10 patients and refusal of surgery in roughly seven patients. Ages in the cohort of about a dozen men and about six women ranged from about 50 to 85 years, with a median of 74. Tumor histology was squamous cell carcinoma in about 7 patients and adenocarcinoma in more than 10. SBRT was given in 3 to 5 fractions with a biologically effective dose of at least 100 Gy, using image-guided IMRT or VMAT. No patient received concurrent therapy alongside SBRT. Distant metastases were developed by four of the 19 patients after SBRT, at a median of about seven months, whereas no significant progression was observed in the other 15 patients. This study profiled peripheral blood TCR beta repertoires from stage I NSCLC patients before and after stereotactic body radiotherapy and linked the repertoires to distant failure. For each of the approximately 19 patients, one blood sample was taken before SBRT and one after, so the study sequenced some 40 samples in total. Study-wide conclusions, independent of this receptor: Post-SBRT Shannon entropy and its change from baseline were lower in patients who developed distant metastases; baseline Shannon entropy was not associated with metastases. TRBV and TRBJ usage frequencies reportedly differed by metastasis status, in two V genes at baseline and in nine V and two J genes after SBRT. A decrease in unique TCR clone counts was observed after SBRT (median around 9,800 before versus fewer than 8,000 after; Wilcoxon paired P=0.011). The small cohort and short follow-up limited the study, so independent validation of the findings is needed. None of the reported P values were adjusted for multiple comparisons. Tumor specificity of expanded TCR clones was not determined.

Two rounds of multiplex PCR on genomic DNA were used to amplify the TCR beta CDR3 region. In the first round of PCR, primers specific to each TRBV and TRBJ gene were used, and the primer sequences are filed in Chinese patent CN105087789A. Universal primers were used in the second PCR round. The Roche High Pure PCR Template Preparation Kit was used to extract genomic DNA from frozen PBMCs. The libraries underwent paired-end sequencing with 151 bp reads on an Illumina HiSeq 3000. The original methods were these. CutAdapt was used to remove raw reads lacking the multiplex PCR primer sequences. Using PEAR, the high-quality paired reads were merged into contigs. By alignment to reference sequences, MiXCR assigned TRB V, D and J gene segments to each contig. CDR3 sequences were clustered by base quality and sequence similarity to remove sequencing errors. Diversity was calculated as Shannon entropy divided by the natural log of the number of productive TCR sequences. Clonality was computed as one minus the ratio of Shannon entropy to the natural log of the number of unique clonotypes. Using the Youden index from ROC curves, the researchers picked the repertoire-metric cut-offs for progression-free survival, and all analyses were carried out in R 3.5.3. TCRdb ran its own pipeline on the public reads, namely fastp trimming at Q25 and MiXCR clone calling, and kept in-frame beta chains. Each record represents a unique CDR3 protein, reported with the most common genes and DNA among its rows. What appears here as the V and J calls and clone size reflects TCRdb's work, not the paper's. The sample contains 14,000 or so distinct CDR3 sequences, roughly 29% of them found a single time. About an eighth of the sample lies in the top ten.

On this clonotype: Its antigen remains unidentified. Base qualities are not at hand, and no much larger clone is one base apart.

All patients had node-negative disease on CT and PET/CT, and none had a history of other malignancies or had previously received chemotherapy or radiotherapy. Around 6 milliliters of peripheral venous blood were drawn into EDTA tubes at each of two time points. PBMCs were isolated by Ficoll-Paque Plus density-gradient centrifugation. Samples were stored at -80°C immediately after collection until analysis. The CDR1 and CDR2 encoded by the germline V gene are SQVTM and ANQGSEA. The V end gives up 4 bases and the J end 4 bases, leaving 0 bases in the junction not matched to a gene. The CDR3, from cysteine to phenylalanine, totals 12 residues. Of the read, only the CDR3 DNA is kept; its 36 bases are in frame from base 1.

This clonotype originated in a donor aged 50 or older with non-small cell lung cancer. Here the sequenced sample was PBMCs, taken before or after stereotactic body radiation therapy (not recorded which). Here the chain combines TRBV29-1 and TRBJ2-2; TRBD2 lines up with 7 middle nucleotides. DNA sequence: TGCAGCGTTGGCGGGGGCACCGGGGAGCTGTTTTTT. Its protein product is CSVGGGTGELFF.